The 19 T cell receptor beta chains reported below all come from one sample, sequenced in a study of PD-1 blockade in classical Hodgkin lymphoma. Assay: immunoSEQ multiplex PCR; the TCRdb copy retains only in-frame clones and omits some. The repertoire holds 15,000 to 20,000 clones, roughly 77% seen once, with 20% to 25% in the top ten. Time point here: cycle 4 day 1 (C4D1), after five to seven weeks of nivolumab. Each patient experienced a relapse that followed autologous stem cell transplantation, and brentuximab vedotin exposure varied. Specimen: peripheral blood mononuclear cells (PBMCs), collected before the fourth cycle of nivolumab. The origin of the receptors is a human donor with classical Hodgkin lymphoma.

A few counts support this clone. The CDR3 DNA reads TGCGCCAGCAGCACTCTCCTAGCGGCTAACCAAGAGACCCAGTACTTC. This translates into CASSTLLAANQETQYF. The chain has TRBV10-1 and TRBJ2-5, with TRBD2 matching 7 bases. This CDR3 region has 16 residues. Germline V CDR1 and CDR2: WNHNN, SYGVQD (reference sequence). The V and J ends lost 6 bases and 0 bases, in that order; junction bases with no gene match: 10.

V gene TRBV4-1 combines with J gene TRBJ1-4; 8 positions match TRBD1. Germline-derived CDR1 and CDR2 are MGHRA and YSYEKL. V trimming: 4 bases; J trimming: 12 bases; junction bases outside the gene matches: 7. The CDR3 totals 13 residues. The CDR3 region is CASSRRQGLELFF. CDR3 sequence (DNA): TGCGCCAGCAGCCGAAGACAGGGGCTAGAACTGTTTTTT.

CDR3 sequence: CASSFGFTSGNTIYF. The CDR3 nucleotides are TGTGCCAGCAGCTTCGGTTTTACCTCTGGAAACACCATATATTTT. The V gene is TRBV7-8, the J gene TRBJ1-3; D is unresolved. Germline CDR1 SGHVS, CDR2 FQNEAQ. The CDR3 totals 15 residues. The V and J ends lost 3 bases and 0 bases respectively, with 9 bases between them.

There are a few counts of this clone. V usage is TRBV10-3 and J usage is TRBJ2-2; 7 bases line up with TRBD2. The CDR3 has 16 amino acids. Germline lookup yields CDR1 ENHRY and CDR2 SYGVKD. The J segment lost 5 bases and the V segment lost 0 bases, leaving 6 bases of the junction unmatched. The CDR3 protein is CAISESGGLMTGELFF. CDR3 sequence (DNA): TGTGCCATCAGTGAGTCGGGGGGGTTGATGACCGGGGAGCTGTTTTTT.

The CDR3 loop is CASSLPGMAKNIQYF. The CDR3 nucleotides read TGTGCCAGCAGTTTACCAGGGATGGCCAAAAACATTCAGTACTTC. This chain links TRBV28 with TRBJ2-4; D may be TRBD1 (5 bases). Germline CDR1 is MDHEN and CDR2 is SYDVKM. The ends were cut back, 2 bases at V and 1 base at J, with 9 bases in the middle. This CDR3 is 15 amino acids long.

The rearrangement links TRBV27 to TRBJ2-1; TRBD2 might be the D (5 bases). Germline loops: CDR1 MNHEY, CDR2 SMNVEV (reference sequence). V was pared by 7 bases and J by 4 bases, with 8 bases between. The CDR3 extends over 12 amino acids. Here the CDR3 reads CASIGGYNEQFF. The CDR3 DNA sequence: TGTGCCAGCATCGGAGGATACAATGAGCAGTTCTTC.

The chain carries TRBV10-3 and TRBJ2-3; D is undetermined. Trimming removed 5 bases at V and 1 base at J, with 4 bases between. CDR1 ENHRY and CDR2 SYGVKD come from the germline V gene. The CDR3 is 12 residues long. CDR3 sequence: CAISRGTDTQYF. DNA of the CDR3: TGTGCCATCAGTAGGGGCACAGATACGCAGTATTTT.

CDR3 amino acids: CASSVVGGNNEQFF. CDR3 coding DNA: TGTGCCAGCAGCGTAGTTGGGGGAAACAATGAGCAGTTCTTC. The chain joins TRBV9 to TRBJ2-1; D assignment may be TRBD1 or TRBD2 (5 bases each). Trimming pared 0 bases from V and 5 bases from J, leaving 9 bases between. CDR3 size: 14 residues. Germline V CDR1 and CDR2: SGDLS, YYNGEE.

This clone was seen a handful of times. V is TRBV6-5 and J is TRBJ2-5; tentative D call: TRBD1 (6 bases). The CDR3 spans 16 residues. Germline loops: CDR1 MNHEY, CDR2 SVGAGI. Trimming left V 2 bases short and J 5 bases short, with 18 bases between. CDR3 sequence reads: CASSYASGWGQETQYF. The CDR3 bases are TGTGCCAGCAGTTACGCCTCGGGTTGGGGGCAGGAGACCCAGTACTTC.

Only a few counts were recorded for this clone. The chain combines TRBV19 with TRBJ1-1; TRBD1 agrees at 9 bases. Germline lookup yields CDR1 LNHDA and CDR2 SQIVND (reference sequence). This CDR3 region has 18 residues. Trimming at V came to 6 bases and at J to 5 bases, leaving 19 bases not matched to a gene. CDR3 amino acids: CASRPGGGQGNGRTEAFF. For the CDR3, the DNA is TGTGCCAGTAGACCCGGGGGGGGACAGGGTAACGGGCGGACTGAAGCTTTCTTT.

The chain couples TRBV12-5 to TRBJ1-2; 9 bases are a match to TRBD1. CDR1 LGHNT and CDR2 FRNRAP come from the germline V gene. V dropped 6 bases and J dropped 2; count of bases not matched to a gene: 7. This CDR3 comprises 15 residues. The CDR3: CASGLQGAMNYGYTF. CDR3 DNA: TGTGCTAGTGGCCTACAGGGGGCTATGAACTATGGCTACACCTTC.

The chain couples TRBV21-1 to TRBJ1-2. TRBV21-1 is listed as a pseudogene. This CDR3 is built from 14 residues. The CDR3 region has the DNA TGTGCCAGCAGCACCCACTCCACTAACTATGGCTACACCTTC. As protein: CASSTHSTNYGYTF.

The CDR3 here is CASSLEGQETQYF. The CDR3 DNA follows: TGCGCCAGCAGCTTGGAAGGACAAGAGACCCAGTACTTC. J is TRBJ2-5 and V is TRBV5-1; no clear D gene. Germline V gives CDR1 SGHRS, CDR2 YFSETQ. Trimming cost V 0 bases and J 2 bases, with 5 bases left between them. The CDR3 has 13 amino acids.

The rearrangement links TRBV5-1 to TRBJ1-1; D is ambiguous. The CDR3 totals 12 residues. V was pared by 6 bases and J by 5 bases, with 11 bases between. In germline, CDR1 is SGHRS, CDR2 YFSETQ. CDR3 amino acids: CASKDGVTEAFF. The DNA for the CDR3 is TGCGCCAGCAAGGATGGGGTGACTGAAGCTTTCTTT.

This chain connects TRBV2 to TRBJ2-2; 11 nucleotides agree with TRBD2. Germline V gives CDR1 SNHLY, CDR2 FYNNEI. J lost 5 bases, V lost 6 bases, and 5 bases had no gene match. The CDR3 contains 15 residues. CDR3 in amino acids: CASRKLAGATGELFF. The CDR3 nucleotides are TGTGCCAGCAGAAAACTAGCGGGAGCAACCGGGGAGCTGTTTTTT.

The chain recombines TRBV4-3 with TRBJ1-2, with TRBD1 matching over 7 bases. After removal of 0 bases from V and 5 bases from J, the junction contained 6 bases not matched to a gene. This CDR3 is 15 amino acids long. CDR1 and CDR2 from the germline V gene are LGHNA and YSLEER. DNA for the CDR3: TGCGCCAGCAGCCAAGACATGAGGACAGGTTATGGCTACACCTTC. Amino acid sequence: CASSQDMRTGYGYTF.

The chain carries TRBV7-2 and TRBJ1-1; tentative D call: TRBD1 (5 bases). Germline V gives CDR1 SGHTA, CDR2 FQGNSA. The CDR3 runs to 16 residues. With 5 bases removed from V and 3 bases from J, the gap between germline ends came to 19 bases. The CDR3 DNA sequence: TGTGCCAGCAGCCAAGGGCGGGGCTACGGGGACACTGAAGCTTTCTTT. Its protein product is CASSQGRGYGDTEAFF.

V gene TRBV7-2 combines with J gene TRBJ2-3; D may be TRBD1 (6 bases). This CDR3 comprises 17 residues. CDR1 and CDR2 from the germline V gene are SGHTA and FQGNSA. V lost 3 bases, J lost 3 bases, and 19 bases lay in between. The CDR3 sequence is CASSFSVRGAITDTQYF. The CDR3 bases are TGTGCCAGCAGCTTCAGCGTCAGGGGTGCCATTACAGATACGCAGTATTTT.

The gene calls are TRBV25-1 and TRBJ1-6, with D possibly matching TRBD1 (6 bases). This CDR3 contains 17 residues. Trimming left V 6 bases short and J 2 bases short, with 17 bases between. CDR1 is MGHDK, CDR2 SYGVNS, per germline. In DNA, the CDR3 is TGTGCCAGCAGACCTCAGGGGTTCGGCGCCTATAATTCACCCCTCCACTTT. Encoded protein: CASRPQGFGAYNSPLHF.